This TCR beta chain stems from a study of cytomegalovirus exposure and HLA in healthy donors. Across the whole study: The early release's HLA-typed donors yielded 78 million or so unique TCRs.

The PCR contained 60 Vbeta and 13 Jbeta primers. The table came from immunoSEQ multiplex PCR; TCRdb's copy has only in-frame clones and leaves some out. Among about 120,000 clones listed, over 75% were seen once. The V gene lost 6 bases and the J gene lost 10 bases, with 18 bases spanning the gap. The CDR3 contains 13 residues. The germline V gene encodes CDR1 SGHTA and CDR2 FQGNSA. This chain links TRBV7-2 with TRBJ1-2; D unclear. The sample was PBMCs. This clonotype originated in a young woman in good health and CMV-seronegative. Here the CDR3 DNA reads TGTGCCAGCAGTTTGGGTCCTATGACTGACTACACCTTC. It codes for CASSLGPMTDYTF.